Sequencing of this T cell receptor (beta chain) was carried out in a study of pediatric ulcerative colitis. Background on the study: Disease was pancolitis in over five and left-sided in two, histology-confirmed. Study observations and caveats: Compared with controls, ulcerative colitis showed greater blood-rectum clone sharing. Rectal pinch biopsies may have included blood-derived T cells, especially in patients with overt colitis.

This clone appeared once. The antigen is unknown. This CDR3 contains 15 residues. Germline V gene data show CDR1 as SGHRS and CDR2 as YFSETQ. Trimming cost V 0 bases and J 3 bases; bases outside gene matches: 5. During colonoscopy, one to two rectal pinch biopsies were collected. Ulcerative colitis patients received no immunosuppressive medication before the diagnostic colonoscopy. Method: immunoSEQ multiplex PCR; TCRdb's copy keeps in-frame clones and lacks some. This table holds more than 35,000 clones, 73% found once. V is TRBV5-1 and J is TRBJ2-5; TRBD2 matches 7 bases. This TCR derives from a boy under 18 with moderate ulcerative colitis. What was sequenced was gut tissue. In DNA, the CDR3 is TGCGCCAGCAGCTTGGCTAGCGGCCTAAAAGAGACCCAGTACTTC. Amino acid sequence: CASSLASGLKETQYF.